Detailed here is one T cell receptor (beta chain). The data are from a study of blood T cell repertoires in COVID-19. Per the original methods: Estimation of nucleated cell counts relied on the amplification of reference gene primers. Clones were sequenced by immunoSEQ multiplex PCR, and TCRdb holds only the in-frame ones, with some missing. From that table come the V and J calls and clone size; the DNA was used to work out D and trimming. The sample contains approximately 220,000 clones, roughly 87% of which appear only once. Germline V gene data show CDR1 as MNHEY and CDR2 as SVGAGI. The CDR3 extends over 15 amino acids. Trimming removed 5 bases from V and 0 bases from J, with 11 bases in between. Participant ages covered roughly 18 to 89 years across about two dozen US areas.

V usage is TRBV6-5 and J usage is TRBJ1-3; D possibly corresponds to TRBD1 (5 bases). Sequenced: PBMCs or T cells enriched from blood (not recorded which). The TCR was taken from a woman aged 25 to 39 with acute COVID-19. The CDR3 region has the DNA TGTGCCAGCAGTCCGACAGCTTACTCTGGAAACACCATATATTTT. It codes for CASSPTAYSGNTIYF.